Listed here are 5 T cell receptor beta chains from one sample, sequenced in a study of Graves' ophthalmopathy and Graves' hyperthyroidism. Scientists amplified the TCR beta CDR3 regions from RNA transcripts. Following a first-round RT-PCR that used HTBI primers, a second-round multiplex PCR was carried out. TCRdb used MiXCR to reprocess the multiplex PCR reads, holding one entry per CDR3 protein. The table lists just over 400,000 distinct CDR3 sequences, under 25% of them singletons, with around 3.1% in the top ten. The sequenced material came from peripheral blood. These receptors were obtained from a woman between 18 and 29 years old with stable Graves' hyperthyroidism.

This clonotype was seen many times. J is TRBJ2-7 and V is TRBV28; 7 bases fit TRBD1. The CDR3 is made up of 15 amino acids. J was trimmed by 6 bases and V by 3 bases; bases with no gene match: 11. Germline V gene data show CDR1 as MDHEN and CDR2 as SYDVKM. The CDR3 DNA reads as TGTGCCAGCAGTTTCCGCGCCAGGGGGTTGTTCGAGCAGTACTTC. Translation: CASSFRARGLFEQYF.

This chain connects TRBV24-1 to TRBJ1-1, with 8 bases identical to TRBD1. Losses at the gene ends were 4 bases for V and 7 bases for J; bases not matched to a gene: 4. The CDR3 is 13 residues long. The germline V gene has CDR1 KGHDR and CDR2 SFDVKD. The CDR3 here is CATSEPGTGEAFF. The CDR3 nucleotides are TGTGCCACCAGTGAGCCCGGGACAGGTGAAGCTTTCTTT.

This clonotype was recorded many times. The chain has TRBV24-1 and TRBJ2-5; no definite D call. The V gene lost 3 bases and the J gene lost 3 bases, with 7 bases spanning the gap. CDR3 length equals 13 residues. Germline V gene sequence: CDR1 KGHDR, CDR2 SFDVKD. CDR3 protein: CATSDERKETQYF. The CDR3 coding sequence is TGTGCCACCAGTGATGAGAGGAAAGAGACCCAGTACTTC.

V is TRBV27 and J is TRBJ2-7; tentatively, D is TRBD1 or TRBD2 (7 bases each). Trimming left V 8 bases short and J 3 bases short, with 20 bases between. Per germline, CDR1 MNHEY and CDR2 SMNVEV (reference sequence). The length of the CDR3 is 15 residues. CDR3: CASAEGQWGGYEQYF. The CDR3, as DNA: TGTGCCAGCGCTGAGGGACAGTGGGGGGGCTACGAGCAGTACTTC.

The table lists this clonotype with many counts. The chain couples TRBV12-3 or TRBV12-4 to TRBJ2-7, with D possibly TRBD2 on 6 matching bases. The length of the CDR3 is 14 residues. V lost 7 bases to trimming and J lost 6 bases, with 19 bases between them. The CDR3 region has the DNA TGTGCCAGCACTCCGATGGGGCGGGGAGGCGAGCAGTACTTC. Translating it yields CASTPMGRGGEQYF.